This entry features one T cell receptor (beta chain) sequence. The data stem from a study of blood T cell repertoires in COVID-19. TCRdb keeps only in-frame clones here, not all; method: immunoSEQ multiplex PCR. The sample consists of roughly 290,000 clones, about 93% of them appearing once. CDR1 is SGHAT and CDR2 is FQNNGV in the germline V gene. The germline V and J ends were trimmed by 1 base and 5 bases, with 12 bases remaining between them. The CDR3 loop spans 14 amino acids. This sequence joins TRBV11-2 and TRBJ2-7, with D perhaps TRBD1 (5 bases). This TCR was sampled from a woman in her 30s with COVID-19, enrolled during active disease. The sample was peripheral blood. This CDR3 is CASSLGQGPNEQYF. CDR3 sequence (DNA): TGTGCCAGCAGCTTAGGGCAGGGTCCCAACGAGCAGTACTTC.